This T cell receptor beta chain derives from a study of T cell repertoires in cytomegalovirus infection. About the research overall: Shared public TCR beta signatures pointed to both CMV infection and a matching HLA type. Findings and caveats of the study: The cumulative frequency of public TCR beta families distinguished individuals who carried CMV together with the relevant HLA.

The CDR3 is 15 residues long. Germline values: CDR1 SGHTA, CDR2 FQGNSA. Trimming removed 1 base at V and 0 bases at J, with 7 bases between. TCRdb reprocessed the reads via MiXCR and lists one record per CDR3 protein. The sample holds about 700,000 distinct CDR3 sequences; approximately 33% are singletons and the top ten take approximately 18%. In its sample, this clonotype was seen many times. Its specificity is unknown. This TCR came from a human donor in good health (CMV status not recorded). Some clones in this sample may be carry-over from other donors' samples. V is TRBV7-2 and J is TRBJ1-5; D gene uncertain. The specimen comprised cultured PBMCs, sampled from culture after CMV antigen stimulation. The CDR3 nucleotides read TGTGCCAGCAGCTTAGACGCCTATAGCAATCAGCCCCAGCATTTT. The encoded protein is CASSLDAYSNQPQHF.